Listed here are 24 T cell receptor beta chains from one sample, sequenced in a study of blood T cell repertoires in COVID-19. TCRdb's table, derived via immunoSEQ multiplex PCR, lists solely in-frame clones and lacks some. This sample carries about 290,000 clones, roughly nine tenths of them seen once, and the ten largest clones take about 0.94%. The material sequenced was peripheral blood. The origin of the receptors is a woman in her forties who had recovered from COVID-19.

This chain links TRBV6-5 with TRBJ1-2; 8 bases line up with TRBD1. CDR3 length: 14 residues. V lost 6 bases, J lost 4 bases, and 7 bases stayed unmatched. Germline V gene lookup returns CDR1 MNHEY and CDR2 SVGAGI. CDR3 bases: TGTGCCAGCAGAACCCCGGGACAGGCCTATGGCTACACCTTC. This translates into CASRTPGQAYGYTF.

The V gene is TRBV5-5, the J gene TRBJ2-1; 10 nucleotides agree with TRBD1. The V and J ends lost 1 base and 5 bases, in that order; junction bases with no gene match: 12. This CDR3 is 18 amino acids long. Per germline, CDR1 SGHKS and CDR2 YYEKEE (reference sequence). CDR3 DNA sequence: TGTGCCAGCAGCTTGTTGGGTGTCGGGACAGGGGCTCACAATGAGCAGTTCTTC. Protein sequence: CASSLLGVGTGAHNEQFF.

This clone was recorded once. This rearrangement joins TRBV18 to TRBJ2-7; 7 nucleotides align to TRBD2. Per germline, CDR1 KGHSH and CDR2 LQKENI. V trimming: 2 bases; J trimming: 3 bases; junction bases outside the gene matches: 7. CDR3 length: 15 amino acids. Here the CDR3 DNA reads TGTGCCAGCTCACCATCTGCCGGCGGGAGCTACGAGCAGTACTTC. Its translation: CASSPSAGGSYEQYF.

The sample holds one count of this clone. The V call is TRBV5-4, the J call TRBJ2-5, with D possibly matching TRBD1 (6 bases). V lost 1 base and J lost 1, with 11 bases in between. The CDR3 sequence is 15 residues long. Germline lookup yields CDR1 SGHNT and CDR2 YYREEE (reference sequence). The CDR3 coding sequence is TGTGCCAGCAGCTTGACAGGGAACATCCAAGAGACCCAGTACTTC. As protein: CASSLTGNIQETQYF.

The chain couples TRBV18 to TRBJ1-4; D remains unclear. The CDR3 totals 16 residues. V lost 0 bases and J lost 8, with 16 bases in between. The germline CDR1 and CDR2 sequences are KGHSH and LQKENI. In nucleotides, the CDR3 is TGTGCCAGCTCACCACCTGGCGGACGGGAGCGGGAAAAACTGTTTTTT. Amino acid sequence: CASSPPGGREREKLFF.

V is TRBV6-1 and J is TRBJ1-1, with D hard to call. From germline, CDR1 is MNHNS and CDR2 SASEGT. This CDR3 contains 14 residues. V lost 2 bases and J lost 0, with 7 bases in between. The CDR3 sequence is CASSEFYMNTEAFF. CDR3 bases: TGTGCCAGCAGTGAATTTTACATGAACACTGAAGCTTTCTTT.

The gene calls are TRBV5-1 and TRBJ2-3, with D perhaps matching TRBD2 (6 bases). Between the trimmed V and J ends, which lost 3 bases and 5 bases, there was a span of 16 bases. Germline lookup yields CDR1 SGHRS and CDR2 YFSETQ. This CDR3 contains 15 residues. The CDR3 nucleotides read TGCGCCAGCAGCTCGGGACCGGGAGCAGGAGATACGCAGTATTTT. The encoded protein is CASSSGPGAGDTQYF.

The genes are TRBV19 and TRBJ1-5, with D unclear. This CDR3 spans 12 amino acids. Germline assignment: CDR1 LNHDA and CDR2 SQIVND (reference sequence). Trimming pared 2 bases from V and 7 bases from J, leaving 6 bases between. DNA of the CDR3: TGTGCCAGTAGTATATACAGCCAGCCCCAGCATTTT. This gives the protein CASSIYSQPQHF. The full variable domain, with the rest looked up from reference TRBV19 and TRBJ1-5, is DGGITQSPKYLFRKEGQNVTLSCEQNLNHDAMYWYRQDPGQGLRLIYYSQIVNDFQKGDIAEGYSVSREKKESFPLTVTSAQKNPTAFYLCASSIYSQPQHFGDGTRLSIL.

This clone was seen just once. The chain joins TRBV5-6 to TRBJ1-2; D is possibly TRBD1 (5 bases). The ends were cut back, 5 bases at V and 6 bases at J, with 20 bases in the middle. The length of the CDR3 is 15 residues. Germline-derived CDR1 and CDR2 are SGHDT and YYEEEE. The CDR3 is CASRTRGGVSNGYTF. Here the CDR3 DNA reads TGTGCCAGCAGAACACGCGGGGGGGTGTCGAATGGCTACACCTTC.

This chain uses TRBV23-1 with TRBJ2-7; 7 bases agree with TRBD1. TRBV23-1 is classed as an ORF, of uncertain function. There are 18 residues in the CDR3. With V trimmed by 2 bases and J by 2 bases, 15 bases remained unmatched. This CDR3 reads CASSQAQPRTGHAYEQYF. CDR3 nucleotide sequence: TGCGCCAGCAGTCAAGCCCAACCACGGACAGGTCATGCCTACGAGCAGTACTTC.

The genes are TRBV2 and TRBJ2-5; D ambiguous. The CDR3 runs to 13 residues. Germline CDR1 is SNHLY and CDR2 is FYNNEI. Deletions cut 7 bases from V and 3 bases from J, with 12 bases between. This chain's CDR3 is CASTAEPEETQYF. As DNA, the CDR3 is TGTGCCAGCACGGCGGAGCCGGAAGAGACCCAGTACTTC.

There are a few counts of this clone. The chain carries TRBV11-3 and TRBJ2-7, with D possibly being TRBD1 (5 bases). CDR1 SGHNT and CDR2 YENEEA come from the germline V gene. The V gene lost 6 bases and the J gene lost 3 bases, with 15 bases spanning the gap. This CDR3 is 14 amino acids long. DNA of the CDR3: TGTGCCAGCAGTCCAGGGAATAGAGGCTACGAGCAGTACTTC. It codes for CASSPGNRGYEQYF.

This chain connects TRBV18 to TRBJ2-1, with D perhaps TRBD2 (6 bases). The CDR3 consists of 15 residues. V lost 0 bases to trimming and J lost 6 bases, with 12 bases between them. CDR1 and CDR2 (germline): KGHSH, LQKENI. This CDR3 is CASSPPATSLNEQFF. The CDR3, as DNA: TGTGCCAGCTCACCACCGGCTACTAGCCTCAATGAGCAGTTCTTC.

The chain links TRBV14 to TRBJ2-7; D is undetermined. The V end was cut by 1 base, the J end by 2 bases, with 12 bases between. From germline, CDR1 is SGHDN and CDR2 FVKESK. This CDR3 region has 15 residues. The CDR3 DNA follows: TGTGCCAGCAGCCAAGCCTATTCCCCCGCCTACGAGCAGTACTTC. This translates into CASSQAYSPAYEQYF.

This clone was picked up one time. The chain employs TRBV9 and TRBJ2-2; 9 bases match TRBD2. CDR3 length: 16 amino acids. Germline V gene data show CDR1 as SGDLS and CDR2 as YYNGEE. J gave up 0 bases and V 3 bases, and 3 bases lay outside the gene matches. Written as DNA, the CDR3 is TGTGCCAGCAGCGCGGTAGCGGGGGCGAACACCGGGGAGCTGTTTTTT. Amino acid sequence: CASSAVAGANTGELFF.

The chain uses TRBV6-1 and TRBJ1-2; unclear D gene. Trimming cost V 1 base and J 8 bases, with 11 bases left between them. Germline lookup yields CDR1 MNHNS and CDR2 SASEGT. There are 13 residues in the CDR3. The CDR3 region has the DNA TGTGCCAGCAGTGAAGTACCGGGTCGAGGCTACACCTTC. This encodes CASSEVPGRGYTF.

The rearrangement joins TRBV19 to TRBJ1-6, with no clear D. The CDR3 consists of 14 residues. Deletions cut 3 bases from V and 7 bases from J, with 10 bases between. Looked up from germline, CDR1 is LNHDA and CDR2 is SQIVND (reference sequence). CDR3 bases: TGTGCCAGTAGTATTTCACAGATAAATTCACCCCTCCACTTT. Amino acid sequence: CASSISQINSPLHF.

This clone has only a few counts. The chain employs TRBV5-1 and TRBJ2-7, with 10 bases matching TRBD2. The CDR3 has 16 amino acids. The ends lost 4 bases at V and 6 bases at J; junction bases unmatched: 13. Germline V CDR1 and CDR2: SGHRS, YFSETQ. CDR3 sequence (DNA): TGCGCCAGCAGCGGTCTAGCGGGAGAAGGTTTGGGCGAGCAGTACTTC. As protein: CASSGLAGEGLGEQYF. Variable domain in full (rest from reference TRBV5-1 and TRBJ2-7): KAGVTQTPRYLIKTRGQQVTLSCSPISGHRSVSWYQQTPGQGLQFLFEYFSETQRNKGNFPGRFSGRQFSNSRSEMNVSTLELGDSALYLCASSGLAGEGLGEQYFGPGTRLTVT.

J is TRBJ2-7 and V is TRBV7-2, with 8 bases aligning to TRBD2. With 5 bases clipped from V and 2 bases from J, the junction kept 8 bases outside the gene matches. This CDR3 is built from 15 residues. CDR1 is SGHTA and CDR2 is FQGNSA in the germline V gene. CDR3 loop: CASSPGAGGAYEQYF. For the CDR3, the DNA is TGTGCCAGCAGCCCCGGGGCGGGAGGCGCCTACGAGCAGTACTTC.

The chain couples TRBV5-1 to TRBJ1-2; D ambiguous. This CDR3 region has 14 residues. Deletions cut 4 bases from V and 6 bases from J, with 16 bases between. Germline CDR1 SGHRS, CDR2 YFSETQ. The CDR3 protein is CASSANSKWDGYTF. CDR3 DNA sequence: TGCGCCAGCAGCGCAAACAGCAAGTGGGATGGCTACACCTTC.

V gene TRBV7-8 combines with J gene TRBJ2-1, with a possible D match to TRBD1 (6 bases). CDR1 is SGHVS and CDR2 is FQNEAQ in the germline V gene. The CDR3 consists of 14 residues. Between the trimmed V and J ends, which lost 6 bases and 0 bases, there was a span of 9 bases. The DNA of the CDR3 is TGTGCCAGCAGAGAGGGGGACTCCTACAATGAGCAGTTCTTC. It translates to CASREGDSYNEQFF.

This chain connects TRBV28 to TRBJ2-3; the D gene is possibly TRBD2 (5 bases). V was pared by 5 bases and J by 7 bases, with 19 bases between. Per the germline V gene, CDR1 is MDHEN and CDR2 is SYDVKM. This CDR3 has 15 amino acids. CDR3 amino acids: CASSATRVKGNTQYF. The CDR3, as DNA: TGTGCCAGCAGTGCAACTAGAGTTAAGGGAAATACGCAGTATTTT.

J is TRBJ2-5 and V is TRBV7-9; a possible D gene is TRBD2 (5 bases). The CDR3 has 15 residues. The V gene's germline CDR1 is SEHNR and CDR2 FQNEAQ (reference sequence). V was pared by 1 base and J by 0 bases, with 9 bases between. This CDR3 is CASSLVFGNQETQYF. The CDR3 DNA follows: TGTGCCAGCAGCTTAGTATTCGGGAACCAAGAGACCCAGTACTTC.

This sequence joins TRBV30 and TRBJ1-1, with TRBD1 matching over 8 bases. V lost 7 bases and J lost 6; bases outside the gene matches: 7. This CDR3 is built from 12 residues. Germline loops: CDR1 GTSNPN, CDR2 SVGIG (reference sequence). The CDR3 DNA reads TGTGCCTCAGATCGGGACAGGTCTGAAGCTTTCTTT. It encodes CASDRDRSEAFF. Drawing the rest from reference TRBV30 and TRBJ1-1, the complete variable domain is SQTIHQWPATLVQPVGSPLSLECTVEGTSNPNLYWYRQAAGRGLQLLFYSVGIGQISSEVPQNLSASRPQDRQFILSSKKLLLSDSGFYLCASDRDRSEAFFGQGTRLTVV.